These 13 T cell receptor beta chains share one sample of origin, sequenced in a study of cytomegalovirus exposure and HLA in healthy donors. The primer mix had 60 Vbeta and 13 Jbeta primers. The repertoire was sequenced with immunoSEQ multiplex PCR; TCRdb's copy has only in-frame clones and lacks some. The sample has about 100,000 clones, 81% seen once. The specimen sequenced was PBMCs. All receptors derive from a woman in her 70s in good health and CMV-seropositive.

The V and J genes are TRBV5-1 and TRBJ2-4, with 10 bases that match TRBD1. CDR1 and CDR2 (germline): SGHRS, YFSETQ. The junction had 6 bases not matched to a gene; V was cut back by 4 bases and J by 5 bases. This CDR3 contains 15 residues. As DNA, the CDR3 is TGCGCCAGCAGCCTGGGGACAGGGGCGGAAAACATTCAGTACTTC. Its protein is CASSLGTGAENIQYF.

The J gene is TRBJ2-1, the V gene TRBV19; TRBD2 might be the D (6 bases). The CDR3 consists of 16 residues. Germline V gene sequence: CDR1 LNHDA, CDR2 SQIVND (reference sequence). Trimming took 2 bases from V and 4 from J, leaving 15 bases between them. The CDR3 nucleotides are TGTGCCAGTAGTATATCCTTGGGGGAGGTTTACAATGAGCAGTTCTTC. Encoded protein: CASSISLGEVYNEQFF. Full variable domain (missing parts from reference TRBV19 and TRBJ2-1): DGGITQSPKYLFRKEGQNVTLSCEQNLNHDAMYWYRQDPGQGLRLIYYSQIVNDFQKGDIAEGYSVSREKKESFPLTVTSAQKNPTAFYLCASSISLGEVYNEQFFGPGTRLTVL.

The chain employs TRBV6-5 and TRBJ2-7, with 7 bases identical to TRBD1. Trimming took 5 bases from V and 6 from J; bases not matched to a gene: 13. Germline CDR1 is MNHEY and CDR2 is SVGAGI. The CDR3 spans 15 residues. CDR3 region: CASSRSGTAPSEQYF. The CDR3 DNA sequence: TGTGCCAGCAGTCGTTCCGGGACAGCCCCCTCCGAGCAGTACTTC.

A single count supports this clone. The rearrangement links TRBV5-1 to TRBJ2-1, with 8 bases fitting TRBD1. The germline V gene encodes CDR1 SGHRS and CDR2 YFSETQ. The CDR3 is 17 residues long. V shed 0 bases, J shed 4 bases, and the junction held 9 bases outside the gene matches. The CDR3 DNA reads TGCGCCAGCAGCTTGGAATGGCAGGGGGCAAAGTACAATGAGCAGTTCTTC. Translating it yields CASSLEWQGAKYNEQFF.

The rearrangement uses TRBV5-4 and TRBJ1-5; 8 nucleotides match TRBD1. Germline V gene data show CDR1 as SGHNT and CDR2 as YYREEE (reference sequence). V lost 0 bases, J lost 3 bases, and 2 bases stayed unmatched. This CDR3 has 15 amino acids. CDR3 DNA sequence: TGTGCCAGCAGCTTGGGCAGGGGGCACAATCAGCCCCAGCATTTT. This sequence encodes CASSLGRGHNQPQHF.

This clone appeared a few times. The rearrangement links TRBV18 to TRBJ1-1; 7 nucleotides agree with TRBD1. V trimming: 5 bases; J trimming: 4 bases; junction bases outside the gene matches: 4. Per germline, CDR1 KGHSH and CDR2 LQKENI. The CDR3 length is 13 residues. CDR3 sequence: CASSSTGVTEAFF. The CDR3 DNA sequence: TGTGCCAGCTCAAGTACAGGGGTCACTGAAGCTTTCTTT.

The rearrangement joins TRBV28 to TRBJ2-7; TRBD1 might be the D (6 bases). CDR1 MDHEN and CDR2 SYDVKM come from the germline V gene. The V and J ends lost 3 bases and 5 bases respectively, with 11 bases between them. The CDR3 loop spans 13 amino acids. The CDR3 protein is CASSLGGGHEQYF. CDR3 sequence (DNA): TGTGCCAGCAGTTTGGGTGGGGGCCACGAGCAGTACTTC.

The V gene is TRBV10-3, the J gene TRBJ2-7; 9 nucleotides line up with TRBD1. Germline V gene sequence: CDR1 ENHRY, CDR2 SYGVKD. Trimming took 4 bases from V and 2 from J; bases not matched to a gene: 3. CDR3 length: 14 amino acids. The CDR3 DNA reads TGTGCCATCAGTGTGGGACAGGGTACCTACGAGCAGTACTTC. It codes for CAISVGQGTYEQYF.

This chain links TRBV9 with TRBJ2-7; D is ambiguous. Germline V CDR1 and CDR2: SGDLS, YYNGEE. V was cut by 1 base and J by 6 bases, with 14 bases left in between. The CDR3 is 14 residues long. The CDR3 DNA reads TGTGCCAGCAGCGTAATTTTCATTTCGGGCGAGCAGTACTTC. Protein sequence: CASSVIFISGEQYF.

V and J are TRBV11-2 and TRBJ2-7; D is unresolved. The CDR3 sequence is 15 residues long. Germline lookup yields CDR1 SGHAT and CDR2 FQNNGV. The V and J ends lost 1 base and 4 bases respectively, with 14 bases between them. The CDR3, as DNA: TGTGCCAGCAGCTTAGGCTCCCTTAGGAGTTACGAGCAGTACTTC. Amino acid sequence: CASSLGSLRSYEQYF. Drawing the rest from reference TRBV11-2 and TRBJ2-7, the complete variable domain is EAGVAQSPRYKIIEKRQSVAFWCNPISGHATLYWYQQILGQGPKLLIQFQNNGVVDDSQLPKDRFSAERLKGVDSTLKIQPAKLEDSAVYLCASSLGSLRSYEQYFGPGTRLTVT.

The chain is built from TRBV5-1 and TRBJ2-7; 8 nucleotides line up with TRBD1. J gave up 1 base and V 2 bases, and 8 bases lay outside the gene matches. The germline CDR1 and CDR2 sequences are SGHRS and YFSETQ. The CDR3 totals 16 residues. The CDR3 DNA reads TGCGCCAGCAGCTTCGGCGACAGGGGTCGATCCTACGAGCAGTACTTC. Its protein product is CASSFGDRGRSYEQYF.

V gene TRBV5-1 combines with J gene TRBJ1-1, with a weak D call TRBD1 (5 bases). Germline V CDR1 and CDR2: SGHRS, YFSETQ. Trimming shortened V by 4 bases and J by 1 base, and 11 bases separated the two germline ends. CDR3 size: 14 residues. This CDR3 reads CASSPSGGNTEAFF. The CDR3 region has the DNA TGCGCCAGCAGCCCTAGCGGGGGGAACACTGAAGCTTTCTTT.

This clone was detected only a few times. This chain connects TRBV29-1 to TRBJ2-3; tentative D call: TRBD1 (6 bases). The CDR3 is 14 amino acids. Germline lookup yields CDR1 SQVTM and CDR2 ANQGSEA. V was pared by 5 bases and J by 3 bases, with 15 bases between. The CDR3 reads CSVQRQGLTDTQYF. In DNA form, the CDR3 reads TGCAGCGTTCAGCGGCAGGGGTTAACAGATACGCAGTATTTT.